The 9 T cell receptor beta chains presented below share a single source sample, sequenced in a study of blood T cell repertoires in COVID-19. This table comes from immunoSEQ multiplex PCR, and its TCRdb copy is limited to in-frame clones, with some not included. The sample includes more than 85,000 clones, around 86% of them seen just once. Sequenced sample: peripheral blood. The source is a man older than 75 with acute or convalescent COVID-19.

The chain recombines TRBV12-5 with TRBJ2-4; possibly TRBD2 for D (6 bases). The length of the CDR3 is 18 residues. The germline V gene encodes CDR1 LGHNT and CDR2 FRNRAP. The V gene lost 0 bases and the J gene lost 2 bases, with 17 bases spanning the gap. DNA for the CDR3: TGTGCTAGTGGTTTGGTACGCGGAGGGAAAGGAACCAAAAACATTCAGTACTTC. It yields the protein CASGLVRGGKGTKNIQYF.

The chain links TRBV27 to TRBJ1-6; TRBD1 matches 9 bases. Trimming at V came to 5 bases and at J to 12 bases, leaving 5 bases not matched to a gene. The CDR3 runs to 13 residues. CDR1 is MNHEY and CDR2 is SMNVEV in the germline V gene (reference sequence). CDR3 region: CASSEDRGLPLHF. The DNA for the CDR3 is TGTGCCAGCAGTGAGGACAGGGGATTACCCCTCCACTTT.

The chain has TRBV5-1 and TRBJ1-6; maybe TRBD1 (5 bases). The CDR3 is 15 residues long. Germline loops: CDR1 SGHRS, CDR2 YFSETQ. Trimming left V 1 base short and J 7 bases short, with 12 bases between. The CDR3 nucleotides read TGCGCCAGCAGCTTGTACCAGGGATTGAATTCACCCCTCCACTTT. It codes for CASSLYQGLNSPLHF.

This chain joins TRBV6-2 or TRBV6-3 and TRBJ2-1; 12 nucleotides line up with TRBD2. Losses at the gene ends were 0 bases for V and 4 bases for J; bases not matched to a gene: 1. Germline V gives CDR1 MNHEY, CDR2 SVGEGT. The CDR3 is made up of 16 amino acids. The CDR3 loop reads CASSYSGLAGYNEQFF. The DNA of the CDR3 is TGTGCCAGCAGTTACTCGGGACTAGCGGGTTACAATGAGCAGTTCTTC.

The V gene is TRBV18, the J gene TRBJ1-2; 9 nucleotides match TRBD1. V dropped 3 bases and J dropped 2; count of bases not matched to a gene: 4. The CDR3 sequence is 15 residues long. Germline CDR1 is KGHSH and CDR2 is LQKENI. CDR3 in amino acids: CASSPVTGGNYGYTF. CDR3 in DNA: TGTGCCAGCTCACCGGTGACAGGGGGAAACTATGGCTACACCTTC.

This clone came up a few times. The genes are TRBV18 and TRBJ2-5, with D tentatively TRBD1 (5 bases). Germline CDR1 and CDR2: KGHSH and LQKENI. The CDR3 runs to 13 residues. Trimming pared 3 bases from V and 4 bases from J, leaving 9 bases between. The CDR3 here is CASSPYQGETQYF. The DNA for the CDR3 is TGTGCCAGCTCACCCTATCAGGGAGAGACCCAGTACTTC.

The chain is built from TRBV12-3 or TRBV12-4 and TRBJ1-4; possibly TRBD1 for D (5 bases). The CDR3 runs to 13 residues. V lost 6 bases and J 4 bases, leaving 9 bases between the germline ends. CDR3 sequence: CASRRDFNEKLFF. In DNA, the CDR3 is TGTGCCAGCAGGAGGGACTTTAATGAAAAACTGTTTTTT.

The rearrangement links TRBV20-1 to TRBJ2-3, with TRBD1 as a possible D gene (5 bases). V gave up 2 bases and J gave up 6 bases, with 6 bases separating them. Germline lookup yields CDR1 DFQATT and CDR2 SNEGSKA (reference sequence). The CDR3 runs to 11 residues. The CDR3 is CSARPGDTQYF. The DNA of the CDR3 is TGCAGTGCTAGACCAGGGGATACGCAGTATTTT.

This chain connects TRBV29-1 to TRBJ2-5; 7 bases match TRBD2. The length of the CDR3 is 13 residues. Losses at the gene ends were 2 bases for V and 6 bases for J; bases not matched to a gene: 6. Germline CDR1 and CDR2: SQVTM and ANQGSEA. The CDR3, as DNA: TGCAGCGTTGAACTGACTAGCTGGAAGACCCAGTACTTC. This codes for CSVELTSWKTQYF.